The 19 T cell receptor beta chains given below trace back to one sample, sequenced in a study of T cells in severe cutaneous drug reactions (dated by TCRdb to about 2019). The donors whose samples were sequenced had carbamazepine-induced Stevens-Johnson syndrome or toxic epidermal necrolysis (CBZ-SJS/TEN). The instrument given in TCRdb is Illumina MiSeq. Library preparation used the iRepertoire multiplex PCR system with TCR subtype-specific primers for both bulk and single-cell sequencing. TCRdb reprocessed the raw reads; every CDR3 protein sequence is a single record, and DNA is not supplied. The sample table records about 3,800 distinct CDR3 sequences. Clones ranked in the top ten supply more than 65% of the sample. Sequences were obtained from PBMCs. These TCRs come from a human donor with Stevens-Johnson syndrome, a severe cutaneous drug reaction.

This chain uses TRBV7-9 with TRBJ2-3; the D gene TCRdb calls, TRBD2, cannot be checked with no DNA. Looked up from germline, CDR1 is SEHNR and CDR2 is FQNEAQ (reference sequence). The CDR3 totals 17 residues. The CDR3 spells CASRGRTLAGDPDTQYF.

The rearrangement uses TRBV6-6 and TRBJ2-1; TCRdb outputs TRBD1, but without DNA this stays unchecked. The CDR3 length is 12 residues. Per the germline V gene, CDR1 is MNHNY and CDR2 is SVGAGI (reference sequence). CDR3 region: CASSPYKNEQFF.

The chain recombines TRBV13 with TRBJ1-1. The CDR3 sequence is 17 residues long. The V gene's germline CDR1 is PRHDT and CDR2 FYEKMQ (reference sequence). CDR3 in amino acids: CASPFLPTRAVRTEAFF.

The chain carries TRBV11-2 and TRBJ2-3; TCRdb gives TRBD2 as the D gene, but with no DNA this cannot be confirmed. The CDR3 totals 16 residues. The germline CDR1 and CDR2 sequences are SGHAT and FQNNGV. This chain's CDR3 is CASSQGASGDTDTQYF.

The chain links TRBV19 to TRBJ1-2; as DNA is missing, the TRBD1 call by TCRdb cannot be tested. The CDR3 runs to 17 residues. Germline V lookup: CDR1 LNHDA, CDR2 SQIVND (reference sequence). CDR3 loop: CASSIHLGGQGTVGYTF.

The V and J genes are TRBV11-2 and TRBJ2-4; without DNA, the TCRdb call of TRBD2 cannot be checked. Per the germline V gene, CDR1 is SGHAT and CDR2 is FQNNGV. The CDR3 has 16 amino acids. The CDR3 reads CASRSGGGLAKNIQYF.

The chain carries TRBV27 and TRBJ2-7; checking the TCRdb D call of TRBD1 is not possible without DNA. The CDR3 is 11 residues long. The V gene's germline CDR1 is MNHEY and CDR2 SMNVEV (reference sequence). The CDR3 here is CATLQGHEQYF.

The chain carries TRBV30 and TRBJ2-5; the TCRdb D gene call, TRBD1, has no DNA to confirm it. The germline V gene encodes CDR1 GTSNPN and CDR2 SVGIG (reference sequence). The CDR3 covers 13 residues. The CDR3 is CAWSVARVETQYF.

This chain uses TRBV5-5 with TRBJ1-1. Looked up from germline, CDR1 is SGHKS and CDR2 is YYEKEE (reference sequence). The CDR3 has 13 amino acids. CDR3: CASSLSGFTEAFF.

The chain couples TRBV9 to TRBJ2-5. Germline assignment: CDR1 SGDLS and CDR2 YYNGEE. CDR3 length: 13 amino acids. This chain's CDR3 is CASSVDPQETQYF.

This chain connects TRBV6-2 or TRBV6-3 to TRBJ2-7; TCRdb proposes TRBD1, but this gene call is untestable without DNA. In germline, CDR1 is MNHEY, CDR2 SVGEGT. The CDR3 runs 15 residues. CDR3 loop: CASRPPGQETYEQYF.

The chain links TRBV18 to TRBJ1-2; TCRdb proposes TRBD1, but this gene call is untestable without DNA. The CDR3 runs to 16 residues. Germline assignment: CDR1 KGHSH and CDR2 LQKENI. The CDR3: CASSANQGAFDYGYTF.

CDR3 residues: CATAGGGETQYF. The V and J genes are TRBV28 and TRBJ2-5; TCRdb lists TRBD2, though no DNA is available to test this call. The CDR3 loop spans 12 amino acids. CDR1 is MDHEN, CDR2 SYDVKM, per germline.

CDR3 loop: CASSQLPGVQGASTYEQYF. The V and J genes are TRBV4-2 and TRBJ2-7; TCRdb reports TRBD1, a call that lacks DNA to check it against. Germline V gives CDR1 LGHNA, CDR2 YNFKEQ. The CDR3 has 19 amino acids.

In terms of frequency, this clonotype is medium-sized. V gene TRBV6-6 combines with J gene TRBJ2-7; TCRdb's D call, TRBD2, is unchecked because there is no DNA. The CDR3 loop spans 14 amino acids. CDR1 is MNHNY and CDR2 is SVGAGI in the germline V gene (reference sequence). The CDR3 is CASRPLAGANEQYF.

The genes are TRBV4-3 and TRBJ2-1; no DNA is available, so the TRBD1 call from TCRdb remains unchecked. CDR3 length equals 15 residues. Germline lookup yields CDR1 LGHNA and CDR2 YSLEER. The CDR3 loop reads CASSQDRGRYNEQFF.

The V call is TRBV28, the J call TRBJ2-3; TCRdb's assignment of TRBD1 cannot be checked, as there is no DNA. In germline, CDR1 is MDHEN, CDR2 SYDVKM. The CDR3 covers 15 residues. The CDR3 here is CASSLGDRGPDTQYF.

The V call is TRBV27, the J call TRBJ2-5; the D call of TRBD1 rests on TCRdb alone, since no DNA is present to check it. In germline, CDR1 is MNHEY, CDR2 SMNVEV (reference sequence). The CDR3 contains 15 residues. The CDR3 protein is CASRTQGNVQETQYF.

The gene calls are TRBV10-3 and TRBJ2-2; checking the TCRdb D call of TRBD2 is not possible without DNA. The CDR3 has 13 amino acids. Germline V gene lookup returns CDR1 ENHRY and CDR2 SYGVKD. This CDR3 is CAMGLAGTGELFF.